This T cell receptor (beta chain) was identified during a study of post-analysis software for immune sequencing data. The wider study: Recorded subtypes: relapsing-remitting, secondary progressive, progressive-relapsing; some patients unannotated.

This clonotype appeared a few times. Unique molecular identifiers featured in each of the TCR beta cDNA libraries. In TCRdb, the PCR reads were re-called with MiXCR into one record per CDR3 protein. The sample shows about 820,000 distinct CDR3 sequences, about 50% of them seen only once. This TCR derives from a girl aged 5-17 years with multiple sclerosis. The sequencing input was blood.

The CDR3 DNA is TGTGCTAGTGGCCCGGGACAGGGTAGCGTCAATGAGCAGTTCTTC. Encoded protein: CASGPGQGSVNEQFF. V and J are TRBV12-5 and TRBJ2-1; 9 bases line up with TRBD1. The CDR3 is 15 amino acids. Trimming cost V 6 bases and J 6 bases; bases outside gene matches: 9. CDR1 is LGHNT and CDR2 is FRNRAP in the germline V gene. Full variable domain (rest looked up from reference TRBV12-5 and TRBJ2-1): DARVTQTPRHKVTEMGQEVTMRCQPILGHNTVFWYRQTMMQGLELLAYFRNRAPLDDSGMPKDRFSAEMPDATLATLKIQPSEPRDSAVYFCASGPGQGSVNEQFFGPGTRLTVL.